Each of the 11 T cell receptor beta chains below was sequenced from the same sample in a study of response to subunit inactivated influenza vaccine. TCRdb analysed the RT-PCR reads with MiXCR anew, one entry per CDR3 protein. The data contain about 570,000 distinct CDR3 sequences, 11% of them singletons. These same records also appear under a second study, on T cells expressing NK-cell markers. That work adds: cDNA encoding TCR beta was synthesized via 5'RACE template switching incorporating UMIs.

The starting material was PBMCs from blood, obtained on the day of vaccination. Receptor source: a man in his forties or fifties who received an inactivated influenza vaccine.

This clonotype was picked up a small number of times. The chain is built from TRBV11-2 and TRBJ2-4, with 8 bases matching TRBD1. The V segment lost 4 bases and the J segment 6 bases; nucleotides outside the gene matches: 2. Germline V lookup: CDR1 SGHAT, CDR2 FQNNGV. The CDR3 is made up of 13 amino acids. This CDR3 is CASSSTGGNIQYF. The CDR3 coding sequence is TGTGCCAGCAGCTCCACAGGGGGAAACATTCAGTACTTC. Combining the CDR3 with reference TRBV11-2 and TRBJ2-4 gives the whole variable domain EAGVAQSPRYKIIEKRQSVAFWCNPISGHATLYWYQQILGQGPKLLIQFQNNGVVDDSQLPKDRFSAERLKGVDSTLKIQPAKLEDSAVYLCASSSTGGNIQYFGAGTRLSVL.

This clonotype was detected a few times. This chain joins TRBV24-1 and TRBJ2-1; 8 nucleotides match TRBD1. V shed 10 bases, J shed 6 bases, and the junction held 1 base outside the gene matches. Germline V gene lookup returns CDR1 KGHDR and CDR2 SFDVKD. This CDR3 spans 11 amino acids. Here the CDR3 DNA reads TGTGCCACGGGACAGGCCAATGAGCAGTTCTTC. Its protein product is CATGQANEQFF.

The rearrangement links TRBV2 to TRBJ2-5; 7 bases map to TRBD1. The germline gives CDR1 SNHLY, CDR2 FYNNEI. The CDR3 totals 15 residues. The V gene end was trimmed by 6 bases and the J gene end by 4 bases; junction bases not matched to a gene: 11. The CDR3 coding sequence is TGTGCCAGCAGCCGCGAGGGACAGCAGGGAGAGACCCAGTACTTC. Translation: CASSREGQQGETQYF.

The V gene is TRBV20-1, the J gene TRBJ2-3; TRBD2 matches at 9 bases. The CDR3 consists of 16 residues. Germline V gene data show CDR1 as DFQATT and CDR2 as SNEGSKA (reference sequence). The ends lost 3 bases at V and 4 bases at J; junction bases unmatched: 11. CDR3 sequence reads: CSASGDSAGGPDTQYF. The CDR3 DNA sequence: TGCAGTGCTAGTGGCGATTCGGCGGGAGGGCCAGATACGCAGTATTTT.

This clonotype was picked up a small number of times. The V gene is TRBV4-2, the J gene TRBJ2-4; 9 nucleotides line up with TRBD2. V was pared by 9 bases and J by 1 base, with 16 bases of the junction left unmatched. The V gene's germline CDR1 is LGHNA and CDR2 YNFKEQ. The CDR3 consists of 18 residues. The CDR3 DNA sequence: TGTGCCAGGGGAGTGCGGGAGGGCCTGTCACCCGCCAAAAACATTCAGTACTTC. This encodes CARGVREGLSPAKNIQYF.

This chain connects TRBV9 to TRBJ2-7; 7 bases are a match to TRBD1. CDR3 length: 14 amino acids. V was pared by 0 bases and J by 4 bases, with 4 bases of the junction left unmatched. CDR1 and CDR2 (germline): SGDLS, YYNGEE. The CDR3 loop reads CASSVEGGFYEQYF. The CDR3 DNA reads as TGTGCCAGCAGCGTAGAAGGGGGCTTTTACGAGCAGTACTTC.

This clonotype was detected only a few times. This chain connects TRBV7-2 to TRBJ2-7, with D unclear. This CDR3 has 11 residues. The V end was cut by 3 bases, the J end by 5 bases, with 5 bases between. Germline loops: CDR1 SGHTA, CDR2 FQGNSA. The CDR3 DNA reads as TGTGCCAGCAGCTTTGACAACGAGCAGTACTTC. Protein product: CASSFDNEQYF.

Only a few counts were recorded for this clonotype. The genes are TRBV29-1 and TRBJ2-7; D possibly corresponds to TRBD2 (5 bases). Germline V CDR1 and CDR2: SQVTM, ANQGSEA. This CDR3 contains 13 residues. The V gene lost 3 bases and the J gene lost 6 bases, with 15 bases spanning the gap. CDR3 region: CSVEVGSRGEQYF. CDR3 sequence (DNA): TGCAGCGTTGAGGTTGGCAGTCGGGGCGAGCAGTACTTC.

This clonotype was detected only a few times. The chain has TRBV5-1 and TRBJ1-2; tentatively, D is TRBD1 (5 bases). Trimming shortened V by 4 bases and J by 7 bases, and 26 bases separated the two germline ends. Per germline, CDR1 SGHRS and CDR2 YFSETQ. This CDR3 comprises 17 residues. CDR3 sequence reads: CASSTISGKVGGSGYTF. The CDR3 DNA is TGCGCCAGCAGCACCATTTCAGGGAAGGTCGGAGGAAGTGGCTACACCTTC.

In this sample, this clonotype turned up a few times. The rearrangement links TRBV4-3 to TRBJ1-5; TRBD1 aligns across 8 bases. J was trimmed by 4 bases and V by 0 bases; bases with no gene match: 8. CDR1 is LGHNA, CDR2 YSLEER, per germline. The CDR3 consists of 17 residues. The DNA of the CDR3 is TGCGCCAGCAGCCAAGACCGCGGGACAGGACGGAATCAGCCCCAGCATTTT. Translation gives CASSQDRGTGRNQPQHF.

The chain has TRBV28 and TRBJ1-6, with D unresolved. The CDR3 is made up of 12 amino acids. The V end lost 7 bases, the J end lost 7 bases, and 8 bases lay between the germline ends. The V gene's germline CDR1 is MDHEN and CDR2 SYDVKM. As DNA, the CDR3 is TGTGCCAGCACCCTCCTCAATTCACCCCTCCACTTT. As protein: CASTLLNSPLHF.